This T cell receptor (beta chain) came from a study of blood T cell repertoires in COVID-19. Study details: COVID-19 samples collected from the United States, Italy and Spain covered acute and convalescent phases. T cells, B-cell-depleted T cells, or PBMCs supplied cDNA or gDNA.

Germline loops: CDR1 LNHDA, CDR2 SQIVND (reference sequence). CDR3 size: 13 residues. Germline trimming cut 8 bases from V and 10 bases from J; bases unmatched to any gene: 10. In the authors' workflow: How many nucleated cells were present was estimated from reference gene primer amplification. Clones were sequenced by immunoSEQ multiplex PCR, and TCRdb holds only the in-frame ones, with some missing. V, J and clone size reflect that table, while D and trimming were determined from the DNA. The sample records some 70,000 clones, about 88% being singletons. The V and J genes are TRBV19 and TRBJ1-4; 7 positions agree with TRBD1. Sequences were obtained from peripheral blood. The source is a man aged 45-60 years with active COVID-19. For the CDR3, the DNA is TGTGCCAGTCAACAGGGGACCTACTTAAAACTGTTTTTT. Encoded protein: CASQQGTYLKLFF. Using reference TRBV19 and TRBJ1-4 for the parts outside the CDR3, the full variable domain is DGGITQSPKYLFRKEGQNVTLSCEQNLNHDAMYWYRQDPGQGLRLIYYSQIVNDFQKGDIAEGYSVSREKKESFPLTVTSAQKNPTAFYLCASQQGTYLKLFFGSGTQLSVL.